One TCR beta chain is described in this entry. As yet, its antigen is unknown. With 3 bases removed from V and 6 bases from J, the gap between germline ends came to 21 bases. This CDR3 region has 16 residues. Germline CDR1 is LGHNA and CDR2 is YNFKEQ. With a J-beta primer mix and a sample-barcoded 5' primer, a second PCR ran 7 to 11 cycles. TCRdb reprocessed the 5' RACE reads with MiXCR, giving one entry per CDR3 protein. The sample includes about 1 million distinct CDR3 sequences, 25% of them seen just once. Every donor gave ten milliliters of peripheral blood. This sample is drawn from a study of blood T cells in healthy people across ages. General study results and limits: As naive T cell percentage varied, TCR beta diversity correlated strongly with it. A roughly linear fall in TCR beta diversity per million T cells was seen with increasing age.

These data also featured in a second study, about T cells of mothers and their children. That source notes: Random nucleotides (2-4) and sample barcodes were added by the M1S primer used in the second PCR.

The V call is TRBV4-2, the J call TRBJ2-7, with a tentative D call TRBD1 (8 bases). The origin of this receptor is a girl aged 2-15 years in good health. The material sequenced was blood. The CDR3 bases are TGTGCCAGCAGCCAGACAGACAGGGGAGGGGGGGGCGAGCAGTACTTC. Translated: CASSQTDRGGGGEQYF.